This TCR beta chain appears in the sequencing data of a study of blood T cell repertoires in COVID-19 (TCRdb year 2020). Study-wide context: Collaborator samples came from the United States, Italy and Spain and covered acute and convalescent phases of COVID-19. Subjects who had been exposed to COVID-19, were actively infected with it, or had recovered from it provided the deeply sampled blood TCRbeta repertoires that made up the dataset. The prospective study material was composed of cDNA or gDNA derived from T cells, B-cell-depleted T cells, or PBMCs. Sample metadata almost always included a de-identified subject ID, COVID-19 status, age in years and sex. The samples were drawn from the first 160 participants of the ongoing ImmuneRACE study and from 1,200 or so subjects provided by 6 global collaborators. HLA class I and class II types, where available, came from metadata supplied by the sample provider rather than from assay-based typing. The repertoires were released in a freely available public database intended as a resource for research on the immune response to SARS-CoV-2.

TCRbeta CDR3 regions were amplified from genomic DNA by means of the immunoSEQ Assay, a bias-controlled multiplex PCR. The published analysis was carried out like this. Within the assay, amplification of reference gene primers was used to estimate how many nucleated cells each sample contained. To quantify the absolute abundance of each unique TCRbeta CDR3 rearrangement, sequence reads were collapsed and filtered. For each sample, productive Simpson clonality was calculated as the square root of Simpson's diversity index across productive rearrangements. TCRdb retrieved this table from immuneACCESS and kept in-frame rearrangements only. Not all clones are present; in checked studies, unresolved V genes account for under half, and no reason is known for the remainder. V, J and clone size were drawn from that table, and D and trimming were deduced from the DNA. The sample table records around 42,000 clones; roughly 79% of these occur just once. Roughly a third of the sample belongs to the ten largest clones.

Concerning this clone itself: Its recognized antigen is unknown. No base qualities exist here, and no much larger clone lies one base off it.

Collaborating institutions collected whole blood in K2EDTA tubes following their own protocols. Collaborator samples were shipped for TCRbeta analysis as frozen whole blood, isolated PBMCs, or DNA extracted from either sample type. V loses 6 bases, J loses 5 bases, and the germline ends lie 13 bases apart. Including cysteine and phenylalanine, the CDR3 has 13 amino acids. The entry retains the CDR3 DNA only, 39 bases that are in frame from base 1. The germline V gene sets CDR1 to SGHDN and CDR2 to FVKESK. Overall results and qualifications from the work: Clinical and demographic metadata were provided uncurated, with the amount varying by source and participant.

The sequence joins TRBV14 to TRBJ1-1, with a weak D call of TRBD1 (5 bases match). The sequence came from a woman of 80 years or more with acute or convalescent COVID-19. Source material: peripheral blood. The CDR3: CASSRGVRTEAFF. The DNA is as follows: TGTGCCAGCAGTCGGGGGGTAAGGACTGAAGCTTTCTTT.